This T cell receptor beta chain was obtained from a study of beta chain features in type 1 diabetes (dated by TCRdb to the late 2010s). In terms of the full investigation: Mean age, gender distribution, total cell number and subset yield did not differ between patients and healthy donors. Across all samples, approximately 100 million sorted cells were examined, and cell number per subset correlated strongly with RNA yield. The study compared TCRB repertoires of sorted circulating CD4+ T cell subsets between recently diagnosed type 1 diabetes patients and matched healthy donors. Regulatory and stem cell-like memory subsets were isolated from only 8 patients and about eight healthy donors, whereas naive and central memory subsets came from all 30 or so donors. What the authors observed across the whole study: Because cDNA rather than genomic DNA was sequenced, highly expressing activated cells could have been over-represented, although no difference in activation and CD3 levels was found between groups. A moderate but significant shortening of TCRB CDR3 length was observed in type 1 diabetes patients in all four CD4+ subsets. Naive, central memory and regulatory TCRB repertoires appeared more similar among patients than among healthy donors. Because the HLA sub-analyses included only small numbers of individuals, any influence of HLA type on TCRB rearrangement was left unresolved. PCR might favor shorter templates, but patient and control samples were amplified and corrected together, so any skew would affect both groups equally. Patients with type 1 diabetes made fewer insertions and deleted more nucleotides at VDJ recombination sites, implying thymic rearrangement abnormalities.

The junction shows trimming of 4 bases on V and 0 bases on J, and the gene matches do not reach 11 bases of it. Per the germline V gene, SGHDT is the CDR1 and YYEEEE is the CDR2. The CDR3 goes from the cysteine to the phenylalanine over 17 residues. Kept here is only the CDR3 DNA, which spans 51 bases and is read in frame from base 1. In the case of this clone: The antigen it recognizes is unknown. No much larger clone exists at a distance of one base, and base qualities are not known.

Each donor gave one peripheral blood draw, around 0.12 L on average, collected into heparinised tubes. Using a panel that included CD45RO, CCR7, CD25, CD127, CD95 and CD27, naive, central memory, regulatory and stem cell-like memory CD4+ T cells were sorted on a BD FACSAria II. A purity above 98% was achieved for all sorted populations. Right away, PBMCs were isolated by Lymphoprep density gradient centrifugation and were stained directly, with no culture step. To minimize batch effects, samples were stained and sorted in pairs, one healthy donor with one patient per experiment. All of the isolated RNA was reverse transcribed with the High Capacity cDNA Reverse Transcription Kit, so expressed TCRB transcripts were sequenced. Deep immunoSEQ sequencing was performed on naive, central memory and regulatory T cell samples, with an average of roughly 3.5 million total reads per sample. Sorted cells were lysed in RLT buffer, and RNA was extracted using DNase-treated RNeasy Micro or Mini kits according to cell number. To prevent cross-contamination, each cell subset was processed individually, whereas patient and healthy donor samples were processed jointly. TCRB sequences were amplified from cDNA with the immunoSEQ multiplex PCR, producing 87-bp fragments spanning the CDR3 region. Amplicons were sequenced on the Illumina HiSeq platform. On the study's bioinformatics: PCR bias was computationally corrected using synthetic template baselines, reads within Hamming distance 2 were collapsed, and singletons that could not be merged were discarded. Reads were aligned to IMGT to assign V, D and J genes, CDR3 length, and insertions or deletions at six rearrangement sites. Clonotype counts were normalized to sorted cell number within each subset before computing true diversity and Gini coefficients with the tcR R package. The overlap coefficient, calculated on TCRB nucleotide sequences, was used to measure repertoire sharing. TCRdb took this table from immuneACCESS and kept in-frame rearrangements with V and J called. Such tables lack part of the clones; where checked against another copy, unresolved V genes explain under half of the gap, and the rest is unexplained. The V and J calls and clone size were taken over from that table, and D and trimming were inferred from the DNA. Counted in this sample were 200,000 to 300,000 clones; about 30% of them appeared once. The ten largest clones capture approximately 4% of the sample.

The TCR sequence derives from a man aged 25-40 years in good health. This receptor chain uses TRBV5-6 and TRBJ2-7; 9 bases in the junction line up with TRBD1. Source material: central memory CD4+ T cells from blood. The CDR3 loop reads CASSGGQGRRSSYEQYF. The nucleotide sequence reads TGTGCCAGCAGCGGGGGACAGGGTCGAAGGAGCTCCTACGAGCAGTACTTC.